This T cell receptor (beta chain) was observed in a study of T cell responses to AZD1222 COVID-19 vaccine. Libraries were prepared by immunoSEQ multiplex PCR; TCRdb keeps only in-frame clonotypes and omits some of them. In the table there are roughly 180,000 clones, 91% of which are singletons. The V gene lost 2 bases and the J gene lost 4 bases, with 8 bases spanning the gap. This CDR3 comprises 13 residues. CDR1 is MDHEN, CDR2 SYDVKM, per germline. Sequencing was performed on peripheral blood, taken 28 days after the second AZD1222 dose. This receptor was taken from an adult who received the AZD1222 COVID-19 vaccine. J is TRBJ1-2 and V is TRBV28, with D perhaps TRBD1 (6 bases). The CDR3 here is CASSLGGPYGYTF. The CDR3 region has the DNA TGTGCCAGCAGTTTAGGGGGCCCCTATGGCTACACCTTC.